These 10 T cell receptor beta chains share one sample of origin, sequenced in a study of T cell changes during pregnancy in multiple sclerosis. Sequencing was performed with immunoSEQ multiplex PCR; in TCRdb, only in-frame clones are kept and a portion is missing. The data show fewer than 65,000 clones, roughly 92% seen once. The source was CD4+ T cells from peripheral blood mononuclear cells, collected after pregnancy. The receptor set was obtained from a female donor with multiple sclerosis, enrolled in a pregnancy study.

The chain links TRBV19 to TRBJ1-4; no clear D. V lost 5 bases, J lost 7 bases, and 17 bases lay in between. CDR1 and CDR2 from the germline V gene are LNHDA and SQIVND (reference sequence). This CDR3 is 15 amino acids long. For the CDR3, the DNA is TGTGCCAGTAGTCCTTTGGAGGGTTCCGGTGAAAAACTGTTTTTT. It translates to CASSPLEGSGEKLFF. Full variable domain (missing parts from reference TRBV19 and TRBJ1-4): DGGITQSPKYLFRKEGQNVTLSCEQNLNHDAMYWYRQDPGQGLRLIYYSQIVNDFQKGDIAEGYSVSREKKESFPLTVTSAQKNPTAFYLCASSPLEGSGEKLFFGSGTQLSVL.

The J gene is TRBJ2-5, the V gene TRBV15; 7 bases fit TRBD1. Trimming removed 0 bases from V and 1 base from J; junction bases left unmatched: 5. From germline, CDR1 is LNHNV and CDR2 YYDKDF (reference sequence). This CDR3 comprises 16 residues. For the CDR3, the DNA is TGTGCCACCAGCAGAGATATTGCAGGGGGCCAAGAGACCCAGTACTTC. This encodes CATSRDIAGGQETQYF.

The CDR3 reads CAIRDRAGNTIYF. DNA for the CDR3: TGTGCCATCAGGGACAGAGCGGGAAACACCATATATTTT. This sequence joins TRBV10-3 and TRBJ1-3; maybe TRBD1 (6 bases). Trimming took off 6 bases at V and 4 bases at J, with 10 bases between the two ends. The V gene's germline CDR1 is ENHRY and CDR2 SYGVKD. The CDR3 consists of 13 residues.

The chain employs TRBV11-2 and TRBJ1-1, with 10 bases that match TRBD1. The CDR3 loop spans 14 amino acids. Germline V gene sequence: CDR1 SGHAT, CDR2 FQNNGV. V dropped 5 bases and J dropped 10; count of bases not matched to a gene: 10. CDR3 DNA: TGTGCCAGCAGCCCCAACCGGGACAGGGGCCGAGCTTTCTTT. It encodes CASSPNRDRGRAFF.

The V gene is TRBV5-1, the J gene TRBJ1-1; D not resolved. The CDR3 is made up of 13 amino acids. Germline lookup yields CDR1 SGHRS and CDR2 YFSETQ. Trimming left V 5 bases short and J 6 bases short, with 14 bases between. The CDR3 region is CASSNPSGSEAFF. CDR3 nucleotide sequence: TGCGCCAGCAGTAATCCATCGGGGTCTGAAGCTTTCTTT.

This chain connects TRBV2 to TRBJ1-4; D is ambiguous. Germline lookup yields CDR1 SNHLY and CDR2 FYNNEI. CDR3 length: 15 amino acids. Trimming pared 4 bases from V and 0 bases from J, leaving 9 bases between. DNA for the CDR3: TGTGCCAGCAGTGCTGACGGGGCAACTAATGAAAAACTGTTTTTT. Encoded protein: CASSADGATNEKLFF.

This clone was picked up one time. The V and J genes are TRBV5-6 and TRBJ2-7, with D maybe TRBD1 (5 bases). This CDR3 region has 15 residues. CDR1 SGHDT and CDR2 YYEEEE come from the germline V gene. V was trimmed by 3 bases and J by 2 bases, leaving 15 bases between them. CDR3 region: CASSYPGHEPYEQYF. The DNA of the CDR3 is TGTGCCAGCAGCTATCCCGGACACGAACCCTACGAGCAGTACTTC. Drawing the rest from reference TRBV5-6 and TRBJ2-7, the complete variable domain is DAGVTQSPTHLIKTRGQQVTLRCSPKSGHDTVSWYQQALGQGPQFIFQYYEEEERQRGNFPDRFSGHQFPNYSSELNVNALLLGDSALYLCASSYPGHEPYEQYFGPGTRLTVT.

The J gene is TRBJ2-5, the V gene TRBV5-1; 11 positions agree with TRBD2. The CDR3 covers 18 residues. Trimming removed 3 bases from V and 2 bases from J; junction bases left unmatched: 12. The germline V gene encodes CDR1 SGHRS and CDR2 YFSETQ. CDR3 DNA: TGCGCCAGCAGCTGGAATTTAGCGGGAGGGGGATCACAAGAGACCCAGTACTTC. Amino acids: CASSWNLAGGGSQETQYF.

V is TRBV30 and J is TRBJ1-5; perhaps TRBD1 as D (6 bases). Per germline, CDR1 GTSNPN and CDR2 SVGIG (reference sequence). With 3 bases removed from V and 3 bases from J, the gap between germline ends came to 15 bases. The CDR3 is 15 residues long. The CDR3 protein is CAWRPQGPLNQPQHF. The CDR3 DNA sequence: TGTGCCTGGAGACCCCAGGGGCCCCTCAATCAGCCCCAGCATTTT.

The table lists this clone with a count of one. This sequence joins TRBV19 and TRBJ2-4; D perhaps matches TRBD2 (7 bases). Germline values: CDR1 LNHDA, CDR2 SQIVND (reference sequence). Trimming cost V 5 bases and J 9 bases, with 14 bases left between them. The CDR3 is 13 residues long. The CDR3 DNA reads as TGTGCCAGTAGTTTACAGGGAGGGGGCATTCAGTACTTC. Protein: CASSLQGGGIQYF.